This T cell receptor (beta chain) came from a study of blood T cell repertoires in COVID-19. At the level of the study: COVID-19 samples collected from the United States, Italy and Spain covered acute and convalescent phases. PBMCs, B-cell-depleted T cells, or T cells were the source of the cDNA or gDNA that made up the material.

Study processing details: Reference gene primer amplification gave nucleated cell count estimates. Generated by immunoSEQ multiplex PCR, the TCRdb table keeps only in-frame clones and is missing some. That table gives V, J and clone size, and the DNA gave D and trimming. The sample has under 130,000 clones, roughly 76% seen once. The CDR3 contains 12 residues. The germline V and J ends were trimmed by 5 bases and 0 bases, with 4 bases remaining between them. In germline, CDR1 is MNHEY, CDR2 SMNVEV (reference sequence). The clonotype comes from a woman aged 70-85 years with acute or convalescent COVID-19. The sequenced sample consisted of peripheral blood. This sequence joins TRBV27 and TRBJ2-5; D is ambiguous. Here the CDR3 reads CASSPDQETQYF. The CDR3, as DNA: TGTGCCAGCAGTCCGGACCAAGAGACCCAGTACTTC.